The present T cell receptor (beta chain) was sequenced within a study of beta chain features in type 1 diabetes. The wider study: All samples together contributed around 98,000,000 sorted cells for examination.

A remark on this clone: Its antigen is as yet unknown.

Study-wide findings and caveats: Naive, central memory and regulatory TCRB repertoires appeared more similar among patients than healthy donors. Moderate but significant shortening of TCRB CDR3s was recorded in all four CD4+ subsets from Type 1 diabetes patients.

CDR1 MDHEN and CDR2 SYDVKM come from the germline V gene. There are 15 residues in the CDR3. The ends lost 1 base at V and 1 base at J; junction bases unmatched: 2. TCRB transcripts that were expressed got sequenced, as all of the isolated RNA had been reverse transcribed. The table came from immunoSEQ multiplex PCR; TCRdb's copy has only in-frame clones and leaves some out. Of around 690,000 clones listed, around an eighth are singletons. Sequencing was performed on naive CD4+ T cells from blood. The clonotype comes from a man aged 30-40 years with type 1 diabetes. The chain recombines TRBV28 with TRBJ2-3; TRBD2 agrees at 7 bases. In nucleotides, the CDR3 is TGTGCCAGCAGTTTATATGCGGGGGGCACAGATACGCAGTATTTT. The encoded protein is CASSLYAGGTDTQYF. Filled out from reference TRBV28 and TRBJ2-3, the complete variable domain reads DVKVTQSSRYLVKRTGEKVFLECVQDMDHENMFWYRQDPGLGLRLIYFSYDVKMKEKGDIPEGYSVSREKKERFSLILESASTNQTSMYLCASSLYAGGTDTQYFGPGTRLTVL.